The 19 T cell receptor beta chains given below trace back to one sample, sequenced in a study of blood T cell repertoires in COVID-19. Generated by immunoSEQ multiplex PCR, the TCRdb table keeps only in-frame clones and is missing some. The data contain 150,000 to 200,000 clones, just under 85% of them singletons. The sequenced sample consisted of peripheral blood. The receptors were sampled from a man between 35 and 55 years old who had recovered from COVID-19.

This chain uses TRBV27 with TRBJ1-2; D not resolved. CDR3 size: 15 residues. Germline lookup yields CDR1 MNHEY and CDR2 SMNVEV (reference sequence). V lost 5 bases and J 5 bases, leaving 18 bases between the germline ends. CDR3 sequence (DNA): TGTGCCAGCAGTCCCGGAGGCCGGAGTATTTATGGCTACACCTTC. Residues: CASSPGGRSIYGYTF.

The chain combines TRBV10-3 with TRBJ1-2, with TRBD1 matching over 9 bases. The CDR3 is 14 residues long. From germline, CDR1 is ENHRY and CDR2 SYGVKD. With V trimmed by 9 bases and J by 4 bases, 9 bases remained unmatched. CDR3 region: CAMSFGTGTYGYTF. The CDR3 coding sequence is TGTGCCATGAGTTTTGGGACAGGGACCTATGGCTACACCTTC.

The V call is TRBV12-3 or TRBV12-4, the J call TRBJ2-1, with 8 bases aligning to TRBD1. Unmatched junction bases numbered 3, after V lost 8 bases and J lost 9 bases. This CDR3 comprises 11 residues. The CDR3 DNA reads TGTGCCAGCGGACAGGGTGGTGAGCAGTTCTTC. It yields the protein CASGQGGEQFF.

The DNA for the CDR3 is TGTGCCAGCAGTTCTTACAGGCAGTTGGCTGAAGCTTTCTTT. Protein: CASSSYRQLAEAFF. V and J are TRBV6-2 or TRBV6-3 and TRBJ1-1, with a weak D call TRBD1 (5 bases). This CDR3 region has 14 residues. The V end lost 4 bases, the J end lost 6 bases, and 15 bases lay between the germline ends. Germline CDR1 MNHEY, CDR2 SVGEGT.

This clone was seen just once. V gene TRBV19 combines with J gene TRBJ1-1; 7 nucleotides line up with TRBD1. In germline, CDR1 is LNHDA, CDR2 SQIVND (reference sequence). V dropped 3 bases and J dropped 0; count of bases not matched to a gene: 10. CDR3 length: 17 residues. In DNA form, the CDR3 reads TGTGCCAGTAGTATTATTCCCGGACAGGCCATGAACACTGAAGCTTTCTTT. Translating it yields CASSIIPGQAMNTEAFF. The full variable domain, with the rest looked up from reference TRBV19 and TRBJ1-1, is DGGITQSPKYLFRKEGQNVTLSCEQNLNHDAMYWYRQDPGQGLRLIYYSQIVNDFQKGDIAEGYSVSREKKESFPLTVTSAQKNPTAFYLCASSIIPGQAMNTEAFFGQGTRLTVV.

The chain is built from TRBV12-3 or TRBV12-4 and TRBJ1-1, with a possible D match to TRBD1 (5 bases). V was clipped by 6 bases and J by 7 bases, with 12 bases between them. The length of the CDR3 is 12 residues. As DNA, the CDR3 is TGTGCCAGCAGCCGAGACAGTCATGAAGCTTTCTTT. Translating it yields CASSRDSHEAFF.

The V gene is TRBV5-6, the J gene TRBJ2-2; TRBD2 matches at 12 bases. The V segment lost 2 bases and the J segment 8 bases; nucleotides outside the gene matches: 4. The germline V gene has CDR1 SGHDT and CDR2 YYEEEE. CDR3 size: 15 residues. In nucleotides, the CDR3 is TGTGCCAGCAGCTTTGCTAGCGGGAGGGCGGGGGAGCTGTTTTTT. Translated, it gives CASSFASGRAGELFF.

The V gene is TRBV6-1, the J gene TRBJ2-1, with TRBD2 matching over 10 bases. The CDR3 is 15 amino acids. Germline CDR1 MNHNS, CDR2 SASEGT. The V segment lost 0 bases and the J segment 8 bases; nucleotides outside the gene matches: 4. CDR3 loop: CASSEAWLAGDEQFF. The CDR3 DNA follows: TGTGCCAGCAGTGAAGCATGGCTAGCGGGAGATGAGCAGTTCTTC.

The chain links TRBV13 to TRBJ1-3; D gene unclear. With 8 bases removed from V and 4 bases from J, the gap between germline ends came to 9 bases. This CDR3 contains 12 residues. CDR1 PRHDT and CDR2 FYEKMQ come from the germline V gene (reference sequence). The CDR3 is CASSEQGNTIYF. CDR3 sequence (DNA): TGTGCCAGCTCTGAACAGGGAAACACCATATATTTT.

This chain connects TRBV7-8 to TRBJ1-4; TRBD1 matches at 10 bases. The germline V gene encodes CDR1 SGHVS and CDR2 FQNEAQ. V trimming: 6 bases; J trimming: 12 bases; junction bases outside the gene matches: 16. There are 16 residues in the CDR3. The CDR3 reads CASRPMGQGIGGELFF. CDR3 DNA sequence: TGTGCCAGCAGACCTATGGGACAGGGGATAGGTGGCGAACTGTTTTTT.

The CDR3 loop is CASSAGSGNTIYF. The CDR3 region has the DNA TGCGCCAGCAGCGCAGGCTCTGGAAACACCATATATTTT. The rearrangement uses TRBV5-1 and TRBJ1-3; D remains unclear. The CDR3 contains 13 residues. The V and J ends lost 4 bases and 0 bases respectively, with 5 bases between them. Germline-derived CDR1 and CDR2 are SGHRS and YFSETQ.

This clone was counted only a few times. The V call is TRBV6-5, the J call TRBJ2-3, with D possibly being TRBD2 (6 bases). Germline lookup yields CDR1 MNHEY and CDR2 SVGAGI. CDR3 size: 14 residues. Trimming left V 4 bases short and J 0 bases short, with 8 bases between. CDR3 coding DNA: TGTGCCAGCAGTTCAAGCGGGAGCACAGATACGCAGTATTTT. The encoded protein is CASSSSGSTDTQYF.

The gene calls are TRBV6-1 and TRBJ1-1, with no clear D. Germline V CDR1 and CDR2: MNHNS, SASEGT. The CDR3 has 17 residues. The V end lost 4 bases, the J end lost 0 bases, and 18 bases lay between the germline ends. The CDR3 protein is CASSGRPGSRMNTEAFF. CDR3 bases: TGTGCCAGCAGTGGCCGCCCAGGCAGCCGGATGAACACTGAAGCTTTCTTT.

CDR3 protein: CASSQPVRGINYGYTF. CDR3 DNA sequence: TGCGCCAGCAGCCAACCGGTCAGGGGGATTAACTATGGCTACACCTTC. The rearrangement links TRBV4-1 to TRBJ1-2; 7 bases fit TRBD1. This CDR3 is built from 16 residues. The V segment lost 2 bases and the J segment 1 base; nucleotides outside the gene matches: 7. Germline lookup yields CDR1 MGHRA and CDR2 YSYEKL.

The V gene is TRBV12-3 or TRBV12-4, the J gene TRBJ2-7, with 9 bases aligning to TRBD1. CDR3 length: 13 amino acids. Trimming at V came to 6 bases and at J to 5 bases, leaving 5 bases not matched to a gene. The CDR3 nucleotides read TGTGCCAGCAGCCCCCGGACAGGGGACGAGCAGTACTTC. Translated, it gives CASSPRTGDEQYF.

The chain uses TRBV4-2 and TRBJ1-1, with D tentatively TRBD1 (5 bases). Per germline, CDR1 LGHNA and CDR2 YNFKEQ. This CDR3 is built from 17 residues. Trimming took 4 bases from V and 1 from J, leaving 19 bases between them. The CDR3 here is CASSPQAPSPRNTEAFF. The CDR3 DNA sequence: TGTGCCAGCAGCCCACAGGCTCCCTCGCCTAGGAACACTGAAGCTTTCTTT.

The V call is TRBV25-1, the J call TRBJ2-7, with TRBD1 matching 7 bases. The CDR3 extends over 10 amino acids. With V trimmed by 4 bases and J by 9 bases, 0 bases remained unmatched. Germline V lookup: CDR1 MGHDK, CDR2 SYGVNS. CDR3 nucleotide sequence: TGTGCCAGCAGTGGACAGGGGCAGTACTTC. This codes for CASSGQGQYF.

The chain links TRBV7-3 to TRBJ1-1; D is possibly TRBD1 (6 bases). Germline V CDR1 and CDR2: SGHTA, FQGTGA. Trimming took 0 bases from V and 11 from J, leaving 19 bases between them. This CDR3 region has 15 residues. CDR3 sequence: CASSLTLGATSEAFF. For the CDR3, the DNA is TGTGCCAGCAGCTTAACGTTGGGGGCGACAAGCGAGGCTTTCTTT.

The rearrangement links TRBV19 to TRBJ2-2, with D possibly matching TRBD2 (6 bases). Germline V gene sequence: CDR1 LNHDA, CDR2 SQIVND (reference sequence). There are 20 residues in the CDR3. V was pared by 3 bases and J by 3 bases, with 26 bases between. The CDR3 here is CASSIRFSPSGRDYTGELFF. CDR3 nucleotides: TGTGCCAGTAGTATCCGGTTCTCCCCTTCGGGGCGGGATTACACCGGGGAGCTGTTTTTT.